A selection of T cell receptor beta chains follows, all from one sample in a study of Graves' ophthalmopathy and Graves' hyperthyroidism. MiXCR, run by TCRdb on the multiplex PCR reads, gives a single entry per CDR3 protein. Here the sample spans 300,000 to 400,000 distinct CDR3 sequences, about 15% being singletons. Sequencing was carried out using peripheral blood. All receptors come from an adult woman with stable Graves' hyperthyroidism. CDR3s include the opening cysteine and the closing phenylalanine or tryptophan. The D gene is left open where the match is weak. Some rows have no size entry. The others give once, few or many, or a class for an expanded clone.

d_call j_call cdr3_length v_call clone_size cdr3_aa cdr3_nt
- TRBJ2-3 13 TRBV29-1 few CSANRDGTDTQYF TGCAGCGCTAACAGGGATGGCACAGATACGCAGTATTTT
- TRBJ2-7 15 TRBV7-8 few CASSLEVGTSYEQYF TGTGCCAGCAGCTTAGAAGTCGGGACCTCCTACGAGCAGTACTTC
- TRBJ1-1 13 TRBV6-5 few CASSYGRNTEAFF TGTGCCAGCAGTTACGGACGAAACACTGAAGCTTTCTTT
- TRBJ1-2 12 TRBV12-3/TRBV12-4 many CASSQREGGYTF TGTGCCAGCAGTCAAAGGGAGGGTGGCTACACCTTC
TRBD2 TRBJ2-7 19 TRBV6-2/TRBV6-3 many CASSYSGLAGGPDSYEQYF TGTGCCAGCAGTTACTCGGGACTAGCGGGAGGGCCGGACTCCTACGAGCAGTACTTC
- TRBJ2-6 14 TRBV5-1 few CASSQGAGANVLTF TGCGCCAGCAGCCAGGGAGCTGGGGCCAACGTCCTGACTTTC
- TRBJ2-7 14 TRBV19 few CASSIGQGSAWQYF TGTGCCAGTAGTATCGGTCAGGGTTCGGCCTGGCAGTACTTC
- TRBJ1-2 13 TRBV6-2/TRBV6-3 few CASSHPEGYGYTF TGTGCCAGCAGTCACCCCGAGGGCTATGGCTACACCTTC
- TRBJ2-5 15 TRBV7-3 many CASSPGPVRKETQYF TGTGCCAGCAGCCCAGGCCCGGTGCGCAAAGAGACCCAGTACTTC
- TRBJ2-7 14 TRBV7-9 - CASSLGLEGYEQYF TGTGCCAGCAGCTTAGGACTAGAGGGCTACGAGCAGTACTTC
TRBD1 TRBJ2-7 20 TRBV5-1 many CASSLDRPGQGALSSYEQYF TGCGCCAGCAGCCTAGACAGACCGGGACAGGGGGCCTTGAGCTCCTACGAGCAGTACTTC
TRBD2 TRBJ2-2 13 TRBV7-8 many CASSRTSQRELFF TGTGCCAGCAGCAGGACTAGCCAAAGGGAGCTGTTTTTT
TRBD1 TRBJ2-7 14 TRBV20-1 many CSARVPGGSYEQYF TGCAGTGCTAGAGTCCCAGGGGGCTCCTACGAGCAGTACTTC
TRBD2 TRBJ2-3 18 TRBV10-3 many CAISELETSGISTDTQYF TGTGCCATCAGTGAGTTGGAGACTAGCGGGATTAGCACAGATACGCAGTATTTT
- TRBJ2-7 12 TRBV5-1 - CASSLGLREQYF TGCGCCAGCAGCCTGGGACTGCGCGAGCAGTACTTC
- TRBJ2-2 16 TRBV7-8 few CASSLRHRSNTGELFF TGTGCCAGCAGCTTACGCCACAGGTCGAACACCGGGGAGCTGTTTTTT
TRBD2 TRBJ2-5 15 TRBV18 - CASSAAAGARETQYF TGTGCCAGCTCGGCGGCGGCGGGAGCCCGAGAGACCCAGTACTTC
- TRBJ2-7 16 TRBV28 many CASSPPPGSGPYEQYF TGTGCCAGCAGCCCTCCCCCGGGTAGCGGACCATACGAGCAGTACTTC
TRBD2 TRBJ2-5 17 TRBV6-1 many CASSPLRLAGAKETQYF TGTGCCAGCAGCCCCCTAAGACTAGCGGGAGCAAAAGAGACCCAGTACTTC
- TRBJ2-7 14 TRBV7-9 many CASSSTATPYEQYF TGTGCCAGCAGCTCGACAGCAACCCCCTACGAGCAGTACTTC
- TRBJ1-1 13 TRBV27 many CASSLGLYTEAFF TGTGCCAGCAGTTTGGGATTGTACACTGAAGCTTTCTTT
- TRBJ2-7 14 TRBV13 few CASSTGLERYEQYF TGTGCCAGCAGCACTGGACTGGAACGATACGAGCAGTACTTC
- TRBJ2-5 16 TRBV7-9 - CASSPPSGGAQETQYF TGTGCCAGCAGCCCCCCCTCCGGCGGGGCCCAAGAGACCCAGTACTTC
TRBD2 TRBJ2-2 17 TRBV4-3 - CASSQTLAGGRNGELFF TGCGCCAGCAGCCAGACCCTAGCGGGGGGTCGGAACGGGGAGCTGTTTTTT
- TRBJ2-5 14 TRBV6-1 - CASSEFRGGETQYF TGTGCCAGCAGTGAATTTAGGGGTGGAGAGACCCAGTACTTC
- TRBJ2-7 13 TRBV29-1 many CSVEKGRQSEQYF TGCAGCGTTGAAAAAGGCAGACAGTCCGAGCAGTACTTC
- TRBJ1-2 14 TRBV30 - CAWSVDSRYHGYTF TGTGCCTGGAGTGTTGACAGCAGATACCATGGCTACACCTTC
- TRBJ1-5 14 TRBV28 many CASSRALSNQPQHF TGTGCCAGCAGTCGGGCCCTTAGCAATCAGCCCCAGCATTTT
TRBD2 TRBJ2-7 14 TRBV20-1 many CSARRRELAYEQYF TGCAGTGCTAGAAGGCGGGAGTTAGCCTACGAGCAGTACTTC
- TRBJ1-2 12 TRBV2 many CASSARGYGYTF TGTGCCAGCAGTGCAAGAGGCTATGGCTACACCTTC
TRBD2 TRBJ2-2 17 TRBV12-3/TRBV12-4 - CASSFTLAGGNTGELFF TGTGCCAGCAGTTTCACACTAGCGGGAGGCAACACCGGGGAGCTGTTTTTT
- TRBJ1-1 16 TRBV11-1 - CASSPANPGRFSEAFF TGTGCCAGCAGTCCAGCAAACCCGGGACGGTTCTCTGAAGCTTTCTTT
TRBD1 TRBJ1-1 15 TRBV6-1 once CASSALATGGTEAFF TGTGCCAGCAGTGCATTAGCGACAGGGGGCACTGAAGCTTTCTTT
TRBD1 TRBJ2-7 17 TRBV6-5 - CASSFNPGQGAGYEQYF TGTGCCAGCAGTTTCAACCCCGGGCAGGGGGCGGGCTACGAGCAGTACTTC
- TRBJ2-7 16 TRBV13 - CASSFWAGLSPYEQYF TGTGCCAGCAGCTTCTGGGCGGGGTTGAGCCCCTACGAGCAGTACTTC
TRBD1 TRBJ2-1 16 TRBV9 few CASSVGAQGANNEQFF TGTGCCAGCAGCGTGGGGGCACAGGGGGCGAACAATGAGCAGTTCTTC
TRBD1 TRBJ1-1 16 TRBV12-3/TRBV12-4 many CASSPRGTVRSWEAFF TGTGCCAGCAGTCCCCGGGGGACAGTCCGTTCGTGGGAAGCTTTCTTT
- TRBJ1-1 13 TRBV5-5 few CASSLGGLPEAFF TGTGCCAGCAGCTTGGGGGGGCTGCCTGAAGCTTTCTTT
TRBD2 TRBJ2-7 15 TRBV20-1 - CSASPGAGVSYEQYF TGCAGTGCTAGTCCTGGGGCGGGGGTATCCTACGAGCAGTACTTC
TRBD1 TRBJ1-5 13 TRBV5-1 many CASSRLTGEPQHF TGCGCCAGCAGCCGGTTGACAGGGGAGCCCCAGCATTTT
TRBD1 TRBJ1-1 13 TRBV12-3/TRBV12-4 few CASSQGALVGAFF TGTGCCAGCTCACAGGGGGCGTTGGTAGGGGCTTTCTTT
- TRBJ2-2 13 TRBV4-1 - CASSHRNTGELFF TGCGCCAGCAGCCACAGGAACACCGGGGAGCTGTTTTTT
TRBD2 TRBJ2-5 18 TRBV28 many CASSLWRLAGGRGETQYF TGTGCCAGCAGTTTATGGAGACTAGCGGGAGGACGCGGAGAGACCCAGTACTTC
TRBD2 TRBJ2-4 19 TRBV28 - CASSLWTSGRLLAKNIKYF TGTGCCAGCAGTTTATGGACTAGCGGGAGATTACTAGCCAAAAACATTAAGTACTTC
- TRBJ1-1 14 TRBV20-1 many CSARDVGLNTEAFF TGCAGTGCTAGAGATGTGGGTTTGAACACTGAAGCTTTCTTT
- TRBJ2-4 16 TRBV12-3/TRBV12-4 few CASSLALGLAKNIKYF TGTGCCAGCAGTTTAGCGCTCGGGTTAGCCAAAAACATTAAGTACTTC